This T cell receptor beta chain was sequenced for a study of T cells in Graves' hyperthyroidism and ophthalmopathy. Study-level background: At the time of initial diagnosis and before any treatment, peripheral blood was collected. Study results and caveats: Blood samples included most of the expanded thyroid clonotypes exceeding 0.001.

Losses at the gene ends were 1 base for V and 6 bases for J; bases not matched to a gene: 5. This CDR3 spans 14 amino acids. Germline assignment: CDR1 SGHRS and CDR2 YFSETQ. RNA transcripts provided the source from which TCR beta CDR3 regions were amplified. HTBI primers were employed in a first-round RT-PCR of the TCR CDR3. TCRdb processed the multiplex PCR reads anew with MiXCR; each CDR3 protein has one entry. This sample has 350,000 to 400,000 distinct CDR3 sequences, with approximately 18% found just once. This clonotype was found many times. What it recognizes is unknown. The material sequenced was blood. This chain links TRBV5-1 with TRBJ1-2; 8 positions agree with TRBD1. This TCR derives from a man younger than 35 with Graves' ophthalmopathy. The CDR3: CASSLLRGRDGYTF. The CDR3 DNA sequence: TGCGCCAGCAGCTTGCTCAGGGGGCGCGATGGCTACACCTTC.